This is a list of T cell receptor beta chains from one sample in a study of cytomegalovirus exposure and HLA in healthy donors. TCRdb's copy holds only in-frame clones and misses some; the assay was immunoSEQ multiplex PCR. The table has 55,000 to 85,000 clones, about 78% seen once. Specimen: PBMCs. The receptors were gathered from a woman aged 40 to 50 in good health and CMV-seropositive. CDR3s include the opening cysteine and the closing phenylalanine or tryptophan. Fields, in order: J gene, CDR3 length, clone size, D gene, V gene, CDR3 protein, CDR3 DNA. A D gene is named only where the DNA matches it firmly. Size values are once, few and many counts, or a class for expanded clones, and some rows have none.

TRBJ2-1 15 few - TRBV5-6 CASNPQGSSYNEQFF TGTGCCAGCAATCCTCAGGGATCCTCCTACAATGAGCAGTTCTTC
TRBJ2-3 16 few TRBD2 TRBV6-4 CASSPGTSGGTDTQYF TGTGCCAGCAGTCCGGGAACTAGCGGGGGGACAGATACGCAGTATTTT
TRBJ2-7 16 once - TRBV7-8 CASSLGRDTFSYEQYF TGTGCCAGCAGCTTAGGCCGGGACACCTTCTCCTACGAGCAGTACTTC
TRBJ1-6 14 - TRBD1 TRBV28 CASSTGQGNSPLHF TGTGCCAGCAGTACCGGACAGGGCAATTCACCCCTCCACTTT
TRBJ2-7 17 - TRBD1 TRBV4-1 CASSPGQGAPKVAEQYF TGCGCCAGCAGCCCCGGACAGGGGGCGCCGAAAGTAGCCGAGCAGTACTTC
TRBJ1-2 13 - - TRBV7-2 CASSPRRGPGYTF TGTGCCAGCAGCCCTAGACGAGGTCCGGGCTACACCTTC
TRBJ2-3 13 - - TRBV27 CASRDLNTDTQYF TGTGCCAGCAGGGACTTAAACACAGATACGCAGTATTTT
TRBJ2-1 15 - - TRBV4-1 CASSQGPWGQNEQFF TGCGCCAGCAGCCAAGGGCCATGGGGGCAGAATGAGCAGTTCTTC
TRBJ2-1 17 - - TRBV7-9 CASSLESRARRYNEQFF TGTGCCAGCAGCTTAGAGAGCAGGGCGCGACGGTACAATGAGCAGTTCTTC
TRBJ2-6 16 - - TRBV7-9 CASRRGPTSGANVLTF TGTGCCAGCAGACGCGGGCCCACCTCTGGGGCCAACGTCCTGACTTTC
TRBJ2-5 14 - TRBD1 TRBV6-1 CASSLPGQGKTQYF TGTGCCAGCAGTTTACCGGGACAGGGGAAGACCCAGTACTTC
TRBJ2-7 15 - TRBD2 TRBV6-5 CASSYAGGGTYEQYF TGTGCCAGCAGTTACGCGGGCGGGGGTACCTACGAGCAGTACTTC
TRBJ2-7 17 - TRBD1 TRBV25-1 CASSASPTGLGSYEQYF TGTGCCAGCAGCGCGTCCCCGACAGGGTTAGGCTCCTACGAGCAGTACTTC
TRBJ1-5 14 - - TRBV2 CASSEQTGSQPQHF TGTGCCAGCAGTGAGCAGACAGGCTCTCAGCCCCAGCATTTT
TRBJ2-7 15 - TRBD2 TRBV7-2 CASSRGLAGGPRQYF TGTGCCAGCAGCCGCGGACTAGCGGGGGGGCCGCGGCAGTACTTC
TRBJ2-1 14 - TRBD1 TRBV5-8 CASSPRTGSNEQFF TGTGCCAGCAGCCCCCGGACAGGGAGTAATGAGCAGTTCTTC
TRBJ1-1 14 - - TRBV5-4 CASSTGHFNTEAFF TGTGCCAGCAGCACGGGACACTTTAACACTGAAGCTTTCTTT
TRBJ2-7 12 - - TRBV11-3 CASSPNSYEQYF TGTGCCAGCAGCCCTAACTCCTACGAGCAGTACTTC
TRBJ2-5 14 - - TRBV5-8 CASSLRSGQETQYF TGTGCCAGCAGCTTGAGGAGTGGCCAAGAGACCCAGTACTTC
TRBJ1-1 15 - - TRBV5-4 CASSFSREFITEAFF TGTGCCAGCAGCTTCTCCAGGGAATTCATCACTGAAGCTTTCTTT
TRBJ2-3 18 - - TRBV5-1 CASSPLGRVGRREDTQYF TGCGCCAGCAGCCCCCTGGGGAGAGTAGGGCGCCGTGAGGATACGCAGTATTTT
TRBJ1-1 13 - TRBD1 TRBV10-1 CASSEAGQGKAFF TGCGCCAGCAGTGAAGCGGGACAGGGGAAAGCTTTCTTT